The clone carrying this TCR beta chain has just a few counts. Its antigen remains unidentified. V dropped 0 bases and J dropped 2; count of bases not matched to a gene: 5. Germline CDR1 and CDR2: LGHNA and YSLEER. The CDR3 contains 16 residues. The sample comes from a study of cytomegalovirus exposure and HLA in healthy donors. General study points: In the analysis, some V segments, TRBV6-2 and TRBV6-3 included, were excluded as indistinguishable. A later analysis found most CMV-associated TCR beta chains apparently HLA-restricted. A prior analysis recorded that most TCR beta V segments were productive about 90% or about 30% of the time.

The primer mix had 60 Vbeta and 13 Jbeta primers. Libraries were prepared by immunoSEQ multiplex PCR; TCRdb keeps only in-frame clonotypes and omits some of them. The table shows about 79,000 clones, with just over 70% occurring only once. The chain uses TRBV4-3 and TRBJ2-7; 9 bases are shared with TRBD2. What was sequenced was PBMCs. The sequence derives from a man in his 60s in good health and CMV-seronegative. CDR3 in amino acids: CASSQERAGGPYEQYF. The CDR3 region has the DNA TGCGCCAGCAGCCAAGAGAGGGCGGGGGGGCCCTACGAGCAGTACTTC.